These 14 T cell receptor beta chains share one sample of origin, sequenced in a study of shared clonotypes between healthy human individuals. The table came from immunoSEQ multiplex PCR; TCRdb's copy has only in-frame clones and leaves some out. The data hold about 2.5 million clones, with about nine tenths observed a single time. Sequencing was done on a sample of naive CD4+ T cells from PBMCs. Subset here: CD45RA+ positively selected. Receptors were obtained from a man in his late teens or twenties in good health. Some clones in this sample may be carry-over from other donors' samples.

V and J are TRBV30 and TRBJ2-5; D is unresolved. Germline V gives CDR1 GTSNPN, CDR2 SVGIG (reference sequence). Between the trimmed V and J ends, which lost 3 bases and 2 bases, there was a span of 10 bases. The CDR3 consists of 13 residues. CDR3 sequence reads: CAWSQGPQETQYF. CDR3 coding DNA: TGTGCCTGGAGCCAAGGACCGCAAGAGACCCAGTACTTC. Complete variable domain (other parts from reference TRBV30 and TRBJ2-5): SQTIHQWPATLVQPVGSPLSLECTVEGTSNPNLYWYRQAAGRGLQLLFYSVGIGQISSEVPQNLSASRPQDRQFILSSKKLLLSDSGFYLCAWSQGPQETQYFGPGTRLLVL.

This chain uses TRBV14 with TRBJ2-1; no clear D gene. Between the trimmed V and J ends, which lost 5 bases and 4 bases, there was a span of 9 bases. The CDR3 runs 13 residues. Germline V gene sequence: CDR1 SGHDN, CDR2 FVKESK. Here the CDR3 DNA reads TGTGCCAGCAGCTCGATCTCGTACAATGAGCAGTTCTTC. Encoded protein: CASSSISYNEQFF.

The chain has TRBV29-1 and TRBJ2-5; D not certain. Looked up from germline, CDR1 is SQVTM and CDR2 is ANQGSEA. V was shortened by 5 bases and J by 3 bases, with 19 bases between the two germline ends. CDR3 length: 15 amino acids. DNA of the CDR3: TGCAGCGTTCCCAGTCCTAATAGGGTTAAAGAGACCCAGTACTTC. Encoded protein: CSVPSPNRVKETQYF.

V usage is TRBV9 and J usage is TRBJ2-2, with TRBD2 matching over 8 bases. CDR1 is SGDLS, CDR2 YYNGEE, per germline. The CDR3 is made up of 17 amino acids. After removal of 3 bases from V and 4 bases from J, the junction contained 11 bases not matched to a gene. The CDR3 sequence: CASSAWKSGSVTGELFF. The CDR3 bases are TGTGCCAGCAGCGCCTGGAAGAGCGGGAGTGTCACCGGGGAGCTGTTTTTT. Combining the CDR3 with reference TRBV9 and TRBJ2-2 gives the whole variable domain DSGVTQTPKHLITATGQRVTLRCSPRSGDLSVYWYQQSLDQGLQFLIQYYNGEERAKGNILERFSAQQFPDLHSELNLSSLELGDSALYFCASSAWKSGSVTGELFFGEGSRLTVL.

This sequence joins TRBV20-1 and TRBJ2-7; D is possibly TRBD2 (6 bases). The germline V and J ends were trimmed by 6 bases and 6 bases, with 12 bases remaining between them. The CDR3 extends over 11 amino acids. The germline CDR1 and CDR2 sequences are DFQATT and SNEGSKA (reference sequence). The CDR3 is CSANLAIEQYF. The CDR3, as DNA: TGCAGTGCCAATCTAGCGATCGAGCAGTACTTC.

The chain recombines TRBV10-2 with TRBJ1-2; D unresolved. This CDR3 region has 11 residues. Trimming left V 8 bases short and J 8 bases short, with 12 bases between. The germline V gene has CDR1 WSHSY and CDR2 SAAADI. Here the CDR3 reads CASASLLGYTF. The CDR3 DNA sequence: TGCGCCAGCGCGAGCCTCCTCGGCTACACCTTC.

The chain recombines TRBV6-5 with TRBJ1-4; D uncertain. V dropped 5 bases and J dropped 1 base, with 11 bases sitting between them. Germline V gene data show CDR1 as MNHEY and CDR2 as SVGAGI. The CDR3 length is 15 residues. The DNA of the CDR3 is TGTGCCAGCAGTCCCTACAGAAGAACTAATGAAAAACTGTTTTTT. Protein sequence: CASSPYRRTNEKLFF.

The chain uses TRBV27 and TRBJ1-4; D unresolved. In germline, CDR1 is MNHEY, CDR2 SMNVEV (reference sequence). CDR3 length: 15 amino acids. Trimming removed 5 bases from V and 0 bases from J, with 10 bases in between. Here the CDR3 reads CASSTRHSTNEKLFF. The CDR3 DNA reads TGTGCCAGCAGTACAAGACATTCAACTAATGAAAAACTGTTTTTT.

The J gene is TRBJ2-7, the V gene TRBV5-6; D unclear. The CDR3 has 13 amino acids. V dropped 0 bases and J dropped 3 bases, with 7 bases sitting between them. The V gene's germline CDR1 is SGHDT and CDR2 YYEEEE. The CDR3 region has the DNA TGTGCCAGCAGCTTGGCCGGCTACTACGAGCAGTACTTC. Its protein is CASSLAGYYEQYF.

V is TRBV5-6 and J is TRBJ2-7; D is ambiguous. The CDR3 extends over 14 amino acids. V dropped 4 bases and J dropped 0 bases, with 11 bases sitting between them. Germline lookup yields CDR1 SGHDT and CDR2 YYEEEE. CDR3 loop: CASSPRVFSYEQYF. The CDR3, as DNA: TGTGCCAGCAGCCCACGCGTGTTCTCCTACGAGCAGTACTTC. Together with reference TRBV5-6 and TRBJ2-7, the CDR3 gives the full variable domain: DAGVTQSPTHLIKTRGQQVTLRCSPKSGHDTVSWYQQALGQGPQFIFQYYEEEERQRGNFPDRFSGHQFPNYSSELNVNALLLGDSALYLCASSPRVFSYEQYFGPGTRLTVT.

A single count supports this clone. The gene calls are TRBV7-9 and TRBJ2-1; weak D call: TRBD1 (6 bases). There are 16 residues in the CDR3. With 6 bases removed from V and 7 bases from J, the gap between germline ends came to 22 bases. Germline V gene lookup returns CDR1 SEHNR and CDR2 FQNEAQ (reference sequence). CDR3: CASRVTTGFPSNEQFF. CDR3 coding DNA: TGTGCCAGCAGGGTTACGACAGGATTCCCCTCTAATGAGCAGTTCTTC.

Written as DNA, the CDR3 is TGTGCCAGCAGCCACAAGACAGGGGCGGGGGTAGAGACCCAGTACTTC. Its protein product is CASSHKTGAGVETQYF. The chain uses TRBV5-4 and TRBJ2-5; possibly TRBD1 for D (8 bases). The CDR3 covers 16 residues. CDR1 and CDR2 (germline): SGHNT, YYREEE (reference sequence). V gave up 4 bases and J gave up 4 bases, with 20 bases separating them.

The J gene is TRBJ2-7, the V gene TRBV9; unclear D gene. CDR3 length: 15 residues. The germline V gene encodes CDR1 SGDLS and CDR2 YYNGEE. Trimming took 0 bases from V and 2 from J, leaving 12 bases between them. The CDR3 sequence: CASSVAPALTYEQYF. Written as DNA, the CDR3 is TGTGCCAGCAGCGTAGCCCCAGCACTTACCTACGAGCAGTACTTC. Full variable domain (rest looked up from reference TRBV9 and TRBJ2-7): DSGVTQTPKHLITATGQRVTLRCSPRSGDLSVYWYQQSLDQGLQFLIQYYNGEERAKGNILERFSAQQFPDLHSELNLSSLELGDSALYFCASSVAPALTYEQYFGPGTRLTVT.

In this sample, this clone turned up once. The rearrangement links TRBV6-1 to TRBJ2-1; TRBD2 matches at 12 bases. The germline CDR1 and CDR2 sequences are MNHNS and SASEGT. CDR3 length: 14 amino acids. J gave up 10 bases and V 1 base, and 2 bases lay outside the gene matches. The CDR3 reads CASSEVLAGGEQFF. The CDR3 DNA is TGTGCCAGCAGTGAAGTGCTAGCGGGAGGGGAGCAGTTCTTC.